The clone carrying this T cell receptor beta chain was recorded only once. The data were taken from a study of cytomegalovirus exposure and HLA in healthy donors. Use of 60 Vbeta and 13 Jbeta primers characterized the PCR. Libraries were prepared by immunoSEQ multiplex PCR; TCRdb keeps only in-frame clonotypes and omits some of them. The table records about 62,000 clones, roughly 75% of them present only once. Germline values: CDR1 MNHEY, CDR2 SVGAGI. The CDR3 totals 13 residues. Trimming removed 6 bases from V and 7 bases from J, with 12 bases in between. Material: PBMCs. The sequence was obtained from a man aged 60 to 75 in good health and CMV-seropositive. The chain carries TRBV6-5 and TRBJ1-4, with a tentative D call TRBD1 (5 bases). DNA for the CDR3: TGTGCCAGCAGCGACAGACTAGGTGAAAAACTGTTTTTT. Amino acids: CASSDRLGEKLFF.